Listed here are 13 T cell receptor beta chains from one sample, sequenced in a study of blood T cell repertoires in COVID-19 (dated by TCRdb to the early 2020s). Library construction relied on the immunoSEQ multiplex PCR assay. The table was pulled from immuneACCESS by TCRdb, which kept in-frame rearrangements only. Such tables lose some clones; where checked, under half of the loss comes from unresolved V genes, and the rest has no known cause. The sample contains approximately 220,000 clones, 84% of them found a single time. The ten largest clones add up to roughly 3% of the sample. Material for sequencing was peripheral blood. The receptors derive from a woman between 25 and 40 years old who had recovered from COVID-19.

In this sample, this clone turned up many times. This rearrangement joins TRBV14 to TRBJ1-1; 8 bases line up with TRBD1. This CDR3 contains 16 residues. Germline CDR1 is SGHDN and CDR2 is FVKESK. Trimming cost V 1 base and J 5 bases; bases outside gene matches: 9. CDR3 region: CASSQVRGHGGTEAFF. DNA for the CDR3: TGTGCCAGCAGCCAAGTCAGGGGGCATGGGGGAACTGAAGCTTTCTTT.

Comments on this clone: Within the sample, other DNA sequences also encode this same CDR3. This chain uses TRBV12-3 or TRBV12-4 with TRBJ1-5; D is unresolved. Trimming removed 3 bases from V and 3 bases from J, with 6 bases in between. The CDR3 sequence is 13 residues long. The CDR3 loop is CASSFTDNQPQHF. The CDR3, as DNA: TGTGCCAGCAGTTTTACAGACAATCAGCCCCAGCATTTT.

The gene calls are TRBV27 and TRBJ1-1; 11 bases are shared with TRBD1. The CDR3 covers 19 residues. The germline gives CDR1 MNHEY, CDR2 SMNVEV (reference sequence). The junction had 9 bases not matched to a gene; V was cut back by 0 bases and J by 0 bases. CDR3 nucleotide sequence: TGTGCCAGCAGTTTATCCTTTCTCGGGACAGGGGGGATGAACACTGAAGCTTTCTTT. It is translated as CASSLSFLGTGGMNTEAFF.

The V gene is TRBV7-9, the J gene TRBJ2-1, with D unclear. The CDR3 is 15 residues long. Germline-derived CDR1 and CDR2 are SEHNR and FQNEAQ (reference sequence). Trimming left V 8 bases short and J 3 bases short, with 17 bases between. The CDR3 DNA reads TGTGCCAGCCAGCGCCGAACCCCCTACTACAATGAGCAGTTCTTC. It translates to CASQRRTPYYNEQFF.

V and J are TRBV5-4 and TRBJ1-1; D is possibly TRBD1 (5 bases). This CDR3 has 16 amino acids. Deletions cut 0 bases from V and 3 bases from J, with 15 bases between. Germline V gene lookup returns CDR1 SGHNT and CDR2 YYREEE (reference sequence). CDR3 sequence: CASSLDSDISHTEAFF. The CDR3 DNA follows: TGTGCCAGCAGCTTGGACTCGGACATTTCCCACACTGAAGCTTTCTTT.

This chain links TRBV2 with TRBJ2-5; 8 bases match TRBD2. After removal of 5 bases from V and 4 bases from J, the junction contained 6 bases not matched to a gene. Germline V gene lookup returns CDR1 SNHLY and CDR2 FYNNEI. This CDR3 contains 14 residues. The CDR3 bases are TGTGCCAGCAGTTTAAGCGGGAGCGGAGAGACCCAGTACTTC. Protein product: CASSLSGSGETQYF.

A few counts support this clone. CDR3 nucleotide sequence: TGTGCCAGCAGCCGGAGACCTGACGGATTCAATCAGCCCCAGCATTTT. Protein sequence: CASSRRPDGFNQPQHF. The J gene is TRBJ1-5, the V gene TRBV7-6; D is unclear. Trimming took off 5 bases at V and 3 bases at J, with 17 bases between the two ends. This CDR3 comprises 16 residues. CDR1 is SGHVS and CDR2 is FNYEAQ in the germline V gene.

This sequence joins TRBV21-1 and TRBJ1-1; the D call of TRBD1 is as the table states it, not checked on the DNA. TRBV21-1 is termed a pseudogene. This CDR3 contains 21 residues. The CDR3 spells CASSNINPGYAGKIISTEAFF. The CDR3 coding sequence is TGTGCCAGCAGCAATATAAATCCCGGGTATGCAGGGAAGATAATAAGCACTGAAGCTTTCTTT.

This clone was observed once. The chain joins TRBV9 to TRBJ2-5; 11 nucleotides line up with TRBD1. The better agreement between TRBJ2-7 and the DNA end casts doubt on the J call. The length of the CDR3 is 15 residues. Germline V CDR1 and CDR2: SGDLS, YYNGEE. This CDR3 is CASSVGQGATYEQYF. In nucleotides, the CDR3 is TGTGCCAGCAGCGTCGGACAGGGGGCAACCTACGAGCAGTACTTC.

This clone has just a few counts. The CDR3 bases are TGTGCCAGCAGGTGGCAGGGGGCTGGGAACACTGAAGCTTTCTTT. It is translated as CASRWQGAGNTEAFF. The chain recombines TRBV3-1 (or the pseudogene TRBV3-2) with TRBJ1-1; TRBD1 matches 8 bases. The CDR3 has 15 residues. CDR1 and CDR2 from the germline V gene are LGHDT and YNNKEL (reference sequence). With 6 bases clipped from V and 1 base from J, the junction kept 7 bases outside the gene matches.

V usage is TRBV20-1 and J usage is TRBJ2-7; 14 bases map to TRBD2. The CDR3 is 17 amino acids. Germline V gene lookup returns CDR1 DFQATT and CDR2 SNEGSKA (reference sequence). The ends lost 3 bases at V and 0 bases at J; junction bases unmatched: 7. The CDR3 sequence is CSASSPGTSGSSYEQYF. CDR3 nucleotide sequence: TGCAGTGCTAGTTCCCCCGGGACTAGCGGGAGCTCCTACGAGCAGTACTTC.

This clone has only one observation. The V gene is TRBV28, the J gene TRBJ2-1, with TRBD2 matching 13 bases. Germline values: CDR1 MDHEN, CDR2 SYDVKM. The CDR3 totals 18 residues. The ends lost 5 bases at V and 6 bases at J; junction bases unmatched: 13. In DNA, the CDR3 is TGTGCCAGCAGTCCTACCCTACTAGCGGGAGGGCCTCGCAATGAGCAGTTCTTC. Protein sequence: CASSPTLLAGGPRNEQFF.

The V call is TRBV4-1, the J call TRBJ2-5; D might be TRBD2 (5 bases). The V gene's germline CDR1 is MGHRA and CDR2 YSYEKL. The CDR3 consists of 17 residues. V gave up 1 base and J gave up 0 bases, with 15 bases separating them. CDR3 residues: CASSQGLPRGNQETQYF. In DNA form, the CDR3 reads TGCGCCAGCAGCCAAGGATTGCCCCGAGGGAACCAAGAGACCCAGTACTTC.